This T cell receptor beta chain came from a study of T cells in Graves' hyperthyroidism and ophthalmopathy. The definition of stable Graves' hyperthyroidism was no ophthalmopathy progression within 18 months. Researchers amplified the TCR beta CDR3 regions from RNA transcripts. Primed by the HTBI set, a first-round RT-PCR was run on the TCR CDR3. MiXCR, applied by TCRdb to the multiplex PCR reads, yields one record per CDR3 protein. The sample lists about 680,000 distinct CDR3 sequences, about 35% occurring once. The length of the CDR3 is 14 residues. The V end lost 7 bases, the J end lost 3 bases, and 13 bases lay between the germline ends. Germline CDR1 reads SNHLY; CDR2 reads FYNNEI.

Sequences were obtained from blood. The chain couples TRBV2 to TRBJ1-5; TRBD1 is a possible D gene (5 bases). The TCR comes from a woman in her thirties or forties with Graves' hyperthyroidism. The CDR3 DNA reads TGTGCCAGCACCCCCCAGGACATCAATCAGCCCCAGCATTTT. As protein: CASTPQDINQPQHF.